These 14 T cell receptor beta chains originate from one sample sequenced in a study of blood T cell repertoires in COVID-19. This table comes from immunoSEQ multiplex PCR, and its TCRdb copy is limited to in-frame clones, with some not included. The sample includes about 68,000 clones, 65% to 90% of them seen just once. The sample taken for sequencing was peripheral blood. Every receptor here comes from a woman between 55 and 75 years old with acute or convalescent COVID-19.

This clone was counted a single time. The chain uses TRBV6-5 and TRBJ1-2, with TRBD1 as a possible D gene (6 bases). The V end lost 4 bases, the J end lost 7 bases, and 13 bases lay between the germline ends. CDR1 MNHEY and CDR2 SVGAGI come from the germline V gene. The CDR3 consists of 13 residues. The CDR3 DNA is TGTGCCAGCAGTTTAGGGGGTTTGGGTGGCTACACCTTC. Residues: CASSLGGLGGYTF.

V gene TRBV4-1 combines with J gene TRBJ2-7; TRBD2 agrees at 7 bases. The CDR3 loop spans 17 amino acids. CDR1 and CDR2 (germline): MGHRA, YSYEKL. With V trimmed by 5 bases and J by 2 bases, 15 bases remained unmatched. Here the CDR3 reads CASSTKPGGSHPYEQYF. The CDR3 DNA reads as TGCGCCAGCAGCACAAAACCGGGGGGAAGTCACCCCTACGAGCAGTACTTC.

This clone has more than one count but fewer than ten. CDR3 sequence: CASSQAGLTIYEQYF. The CDR3 DNA reads as TGTGCCAGCAGCCAAGCGGGACTAACTATCTACGAGCAGTACTTC. V and J are TRBV3-1 (or the pseudogene TRBV3-2) and TRBJ2-7; 7 positions match TRBD2. J was trimmed by 3 bases and V by 1 base; bases with no gene match: 6. CDR3 length: 15 residues. The germline V gene has CDR1 LGHDT and CDR2 YNNKEL (reference sequence).

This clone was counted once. The CDR3 nucleotides read TGTGCCAGCAGCAAAGACAGGGGAGTCCAAGAGACCCAGTACTTC. It codes for CASSKDRGVQETQYF. This chain joins TRBV7-9 and TRBJ2-5, with 8 bases that match TRBD1. Germline CDR1 reads SEHNR; CDR2 reads FQNEAQ (reference sequence). Germline trimming cut 5 bases from V and 1 base from J; bases unmatched to any gene: 6. This CDR3 is built from 15 residues. Drawing the rest from reference TRBV7-9 and TRBJ2-5, the complete variable domain is DTGVSQNPRHKITKRGQNVTFRCDPISEHNRLYWYRQTLGQGPEFLTYFQNEAQLEKSRLLSDRFSAERPKGSFSTLEIQRTEQGDSAMYLCASSKDRGVQETQYFGPGTRLLVL.

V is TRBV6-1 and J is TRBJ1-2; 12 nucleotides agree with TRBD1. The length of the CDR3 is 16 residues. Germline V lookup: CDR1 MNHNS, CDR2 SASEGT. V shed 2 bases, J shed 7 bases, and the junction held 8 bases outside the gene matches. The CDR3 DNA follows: TGTGCCAGCAGTGAAATTCCGGGACAGGGGGCGTTTGGCTACACCTTC. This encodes CASSEIPGQGAFGYTF.

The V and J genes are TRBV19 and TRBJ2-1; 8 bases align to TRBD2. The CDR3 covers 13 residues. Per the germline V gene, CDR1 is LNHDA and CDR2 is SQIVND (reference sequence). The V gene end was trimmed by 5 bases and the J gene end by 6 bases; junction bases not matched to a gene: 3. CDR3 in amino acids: CASSPGTSNEQFF. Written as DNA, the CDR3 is TGTGCCAGTAGTCCAGGGACTAGCAATGAGCAGTTCTTC.

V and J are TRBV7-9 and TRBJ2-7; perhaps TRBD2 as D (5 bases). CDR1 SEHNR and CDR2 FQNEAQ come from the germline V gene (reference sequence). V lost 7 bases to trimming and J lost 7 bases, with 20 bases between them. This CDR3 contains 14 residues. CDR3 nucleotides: TGTGCCAGCACCACCACGGGGTATTTTCTTGAGCAGTACTTC. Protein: CASTTTGYFLEQYF.

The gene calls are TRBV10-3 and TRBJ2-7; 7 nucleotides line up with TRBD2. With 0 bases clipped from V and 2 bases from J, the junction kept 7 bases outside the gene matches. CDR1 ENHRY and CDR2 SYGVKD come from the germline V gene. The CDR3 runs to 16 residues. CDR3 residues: CAISESKGGSPYEQYF. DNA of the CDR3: TGTGCCATCAGTGAGTCGAAGGGCGGGAGTCCCTACGAGCAGTACTTC.

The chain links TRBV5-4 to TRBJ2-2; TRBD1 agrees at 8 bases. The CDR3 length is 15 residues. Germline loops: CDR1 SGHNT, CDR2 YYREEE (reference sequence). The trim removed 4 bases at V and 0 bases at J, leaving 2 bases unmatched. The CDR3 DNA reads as TGTGCCAGCAGCAAGGACAGGGCGAACACCGGGGAGCTGTTTTTT. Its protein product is CASSKDRANTGELFF.

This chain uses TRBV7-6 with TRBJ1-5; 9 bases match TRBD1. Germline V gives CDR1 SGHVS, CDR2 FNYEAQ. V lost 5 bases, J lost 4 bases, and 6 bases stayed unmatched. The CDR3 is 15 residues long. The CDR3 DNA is TGTGCCAGCAGCCGCGGGACAGGGAGAAATCAGCCCCAGCATTTT. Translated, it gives CASSRGTGRNQPQHF.

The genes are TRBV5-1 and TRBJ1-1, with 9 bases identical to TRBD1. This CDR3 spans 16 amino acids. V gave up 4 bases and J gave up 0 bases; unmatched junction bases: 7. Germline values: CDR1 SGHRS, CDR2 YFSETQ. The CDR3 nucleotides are TGCGCCAGCAGCGAAAGACAGGGGGGGATGAACACTGAAGCTTTCTTT. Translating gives CASSERQGGMNTEAFF.

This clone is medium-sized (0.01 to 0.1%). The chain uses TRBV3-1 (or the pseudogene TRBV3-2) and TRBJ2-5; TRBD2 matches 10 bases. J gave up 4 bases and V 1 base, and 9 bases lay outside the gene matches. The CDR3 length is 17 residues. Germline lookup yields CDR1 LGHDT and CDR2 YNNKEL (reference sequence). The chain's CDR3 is CASSQVVASGSPETQYF. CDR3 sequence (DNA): TGTGCCAGCAGCCAAGTCGTGGCTAGCGGGAGTCCAGAGACCCAGTACTTC.

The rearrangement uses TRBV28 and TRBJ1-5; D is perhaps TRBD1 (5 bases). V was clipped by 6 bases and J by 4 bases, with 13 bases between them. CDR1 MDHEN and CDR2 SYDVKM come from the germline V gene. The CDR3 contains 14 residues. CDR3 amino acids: CASRPGTPNQPQHF. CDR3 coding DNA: TGTGCCAGCAGACCTGGGACTCCTAATCAGCCCCAGCATTTT.

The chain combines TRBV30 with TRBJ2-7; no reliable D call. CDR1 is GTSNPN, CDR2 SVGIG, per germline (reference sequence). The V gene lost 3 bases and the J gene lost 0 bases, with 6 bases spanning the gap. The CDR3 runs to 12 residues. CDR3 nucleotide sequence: TGTGCCTGGAGGGCAGGCTCCTACGAGCAGTACTTC. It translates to CAWRAGSYEQYF.